This T cell receptor beta chain was sequenced during a study of post-analysis software for immune sequencing data. The CDR3 is 14 residues long. Germline V gives CDR1 LGHDT, CDR2 YNNKEL (reference sequence). V shed 5 bases and J shed 1 base, with 11 bases lying between them. The authors incorporated unique molecular identifiers into the TCR beta cDNA libraries. MiXCR was run by TCRdb on the PCR reads, yielding one entry per CDR3 protein. Of roughly 800,000 distinct CDR3 sequences listed, approximately 30% are singletons. Study findings and constraints: About five TRBV segments, including TRBV5-6, TRBV5-1 and TRBV20-1, were more frequent in patients than controls.

Note on this clonotype: What it recognizes is unknown.

This rearrangement joins TRBV3-1 to TRBJ1-1, with a possible D match to TRBD1 (6 bases). The receptor was derived from a girl under 18 with multiple sclerosis. The sequencing sample was made of blood. CDR3 in amino acids: CASSLPGQNTEAFF. The CDR3 bases are TGTGCCAGCAGCTTACCGGGACAGAACACTGAAGCTTTCTTT.